The subject of this entry is one TCR beta chain. This entry is derived from a study of early T cells in non-severe SARS-CoV-2 infection. About the research overall: Sequencing targeted bulk RNA from unsorted whole blood, leaving chains unpaired.

cDNA molecules, individually, were tagged with unique molecular identifiers. TCRdb re-analysed the 5' RACE reads in MiXCR, keeping a single row per CDR3 protein. The sample has around 89,000 distinct CDR3 sequences; around 15% are singletons. The germline gives CDR1 SGHDT, CDR2 YYEEEE. V was clipped by 1 base and J by 6 bases, with 10 bases between them. The CDR3 contains 13 residues. V usage is TRBV5-6 and J usage is TRBJ1-2; D is unclear. The clonotype comes from an adult who was a healthcare worker with PCR-confirmed SARS-CoV-2 infection or an uninfected control (not recorded which). The material sequenced was whole blood. The CDR3 here is CASSLWIYHGYTF. The CDR3 DNA follows: TGTGCCAGCAGCTTGTGGATCTACCATGGCTACACCTTC.